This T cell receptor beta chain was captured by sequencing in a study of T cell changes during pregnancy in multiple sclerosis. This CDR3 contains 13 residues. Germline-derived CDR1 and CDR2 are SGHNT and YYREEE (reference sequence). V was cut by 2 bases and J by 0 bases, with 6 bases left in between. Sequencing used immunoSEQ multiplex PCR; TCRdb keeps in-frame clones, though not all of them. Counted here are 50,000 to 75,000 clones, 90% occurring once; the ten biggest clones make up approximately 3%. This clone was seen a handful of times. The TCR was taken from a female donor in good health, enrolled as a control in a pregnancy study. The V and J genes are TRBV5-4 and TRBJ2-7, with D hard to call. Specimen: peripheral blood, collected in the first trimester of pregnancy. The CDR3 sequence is CASSLQPSYEQYF. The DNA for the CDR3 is TGTGCCAGCAGCTTACAGCCCTCCTACGAGCAGTACTTC.